This is a list of T cell receptor beta chains from one sample in a study of T cells after yellow fever vaccination. Each CDR3 protein is one row after TCRdb ran MiXCR on the 5' RACE reads. The sample records more than 350,000 distinct CDR3 sequences, about 9.9% being singletons. The sequences come from PBMCs, collected on the day of the first yellow fever vaccination. The receptors shown here come from a man between 18 and 35 years old who received the YFV17D yellow fever vaccine. The CDR3 runs from the conserved cysteine through the conserved F or W. The order of the fields is J gene, clone size, V gene, D gene, CDR3 DNA, CDR3 protein. The D gene is left open where the match is weak. Clone size appears in some rows only: once, few, many, or a class for an expanded clone.

TRBJ2-2 few TRBV12-3/TRBV12-4 TRBD1 TGTGCCAGCACCCGGACAGGGGGCCGTGCGGAGCTGTTTTTT CASTRTGGRAELFF
TRBJ1-1 NA TRBV19 NA TGTGCCTGGAACCAGGGGGAAGCTTTCTTT CAWNQGEAFF
TRBJ1-5 NA TRBV7-3 NA TGTGCCAGCAGCCCGGGTTCTCATCAGCCCCAGCATTTT CASSPGSHQPQHF
TRBJ2-5 many TRBV5-1 NA TGCGCCAGCAGCTTACAGCCCGGCGACGAGACCCAGTACTTC CASSLQPGDETQYF
TRBJ1-5 many TRBV5-1 NA TGCGCCAGCAGCCCCCGGGGGGGCGTTCAGCCCCAGCATTTT CASSPRGGVQPQHF
TRBJ2-2 few TRBV9 NA TGTGCCAGCAGCGTAGATCCGTGGCTGAACACCGGGGAGCTGTTTTTT CASSVDPWLNTGELFF
TRBJ2-3 NA TRBV5-1 NA TGCGCCAGCAGCTTCGGACCGGAGGATACGCAGTATTTT CASSFGPEDTQYF
TRBJ2-1 few TRBV20-1 NA TGCAGTGCCCGACTACTTACGGGGGGCCTCAATGAGCAGTTCTTC CSARLLTGGLNEQFF
TRBJ2-1 NA TRBV14 NA TGTGCCAGCAGCCAAGCTGGTTGGCGGGACTTTCCCTACAATGAGCAGTTCTTC CASSQAGWRDFPYNEQFF
TRBJ2-3 few TRBV11-3 NA TGTGCCAGCAGCCCACAACAGGGTACGCAGTATTTT CASSPQQGTQYF
TRBJ2-3 NA TRBV20-1 TRBD2 TGCAGTGCTAGTAGGGTTTCGGGGGGTAGCACAGATACGCAGTATTTT CSASRVSGGSTDTQYF
TRBJ2-5 NA TRBV7-3 TRBD1 TGTGCCAGCAGTCGGGACAGGGATGAGACCCAGTACTTC CASSRDRDETQYF
TRBJ1-1 NA TRBV6-6 NA TGTGCCAGCAGAAAGGACGCTCACACTGAAGCTTTCTTT CASRKDAHTEAFF
TRBJ2-1 few TRBV12-3/TRBV12-4 NA TGTGCCAGCAGTTTATTTACGGGCCCTAATGAGCAGTTCTTC CASSLFTGPNEQFF
TRBJ2-1 NA TRBV19 TRBD1 TGTGCCAGTAGTGGTAGGGGGACAGGGGTTCATGAGCAGTTCTTC CASSGRGTGVHEQFF
TRBJ1-1 NA TRBV29-1 NA TGCAGCGTTGCCAGGGACAACACTGAAGCTTTCTTT CSVARDNTEAFF
TRBJ2-1 few TRBV29-1 NA TGCAGCGTGACACCCGACGCCTACAATGAGCAGTTCTTC CSVTPDAYNEQFF